The 18 T cell receptor beta chains below were found in one sample sequenced in a study of CD8+ T cells in alopecia areata. Extracted from the samples, RNA was reverse transcribed into cDNA to serve as the sequencing template. Profiled with immunoSEQ multiplex PCR; TCRdb holds only in-frame clones, not every one. The table records more than 85,000 clones, around two fifths of them present only once. Input material: CD4+ T cells sorted from blood. These receptor sequences come from a human donor with alopecia areata.

This chain joins TRBV7-2 and TRBJ2-7; 8 positions match TRBD1. The CDR3 contains 14 residues. From germline, CDR1 is SGHTA and CDR2 FQGNSA. V lost 4 bases, J lost 1 base, and 3 bases stayed unmatched. CDR3 nucleotide sequence: TGTGCCAGCAGCTGGACAGGGAATTCCTACGAGCAGTACTTC. Translated, it gives CASSWTGNSYEQYF.

The CDR3 here is CASSRGQGPSGYTF. CDR3 in DNA: TGCGCCAGCAGCCGCGGACAGGGTCCATCCGGCTACACCTTC. The rearrangement links TRBV4-3 to TRBJ1-2; 8 positions agree with TRBD1. The CDR3 contains 14 residues. Germline CDR1 LGHNA, CDR2 YSLEER. V shed 4 bases and J 8 bases; nucleotides not matched to a gene: 9.

V is TRBV9 and J is TRBJ2-3; TRBD1 matches 8 bases. Per germline, CDR1 SGDLS and CDR2 YYNGEE. The CDR3 is made up of 18 amino acids. V shed 4 bases, J shed 3 bases, and the junction held 16 bases outside the gene matches. The CDR3 nucleotides are TGTGCCAGCAGCTCAGAGGGGACAGGATGGGGCAGGACAGATACGCAGTATTTT. Translating gives CASSSEGTGWGRTDTQYF.

CDR3 nucleotides: TGTGCCTGGAATAGGGACAGGGGAGTCTACAATGAGCAGTTCTTC. As protein: CAWNRDRGVYNEQFF. The V gene is TRBV30, the J gene TRBJ2-1, with 10 bases that match TRBD1. V was clipped by 4 bases and J by 3 bases; unmatched bases: 6. Germline loops: CDR1 GTSNPN, CDR2 SVGIG (reference sequence). The CDR3 runs to 15 residues. Filled out from reference TRBV30 and TRBJ2-1, the complete variable domain reads SQTIHQWPATLVQPVGSPLSLECTVEGTSNPNLYWYRQAAGRGLQLLFYSVGIGQISSEVPQNLSASRPQDRQFILSSKKLLLSDSGFYLCAWNRDRGVYNEQFFGPGTRLTVL.

The V and J genes are TRBV30 and TRBJ2-5, with 10 bases matching TRBD2. Unmatched junction bases numbered 3, after V lost 4 bases and J lost 4 bases. CDR1 and CDR2 from the germline V gene are GTSNPN and SVGIG (reference sequence). The CDR3 contains 13 residues. The CDR3 coding sequence is TGTGCCTGGATTCTAGCGGGGGTAGAGACCCAGTACTTC. Translating gives CAWILAGVETQYF.

The chain is built from TRBV19 and TRBJ2-7; D remains unclear. Germline V gene data show CDR1 as LNHDA and CDR2 as SQIVND (reference sequence). The CDR3 runs to 14 residues. V was pared by 4 bases and J by 0 bases, with 10 bases between. CDR3 residues: CASSSTHDSYEQYF. CDR3 coding DNA: TGTGCCAGTAGTAGCACCCATGACTCCTACGAGCAGTACTTC.

This clone was found a few times. This chain connects TRBV29-1 to TRBJ2-3, with D hard to call. V lost 6 bases and J 0 bases, leaving 13 bases between the germline ends. This CDR3 region has 14 residues. The V gene's germline CDR1 is SQVTM and CDR2 ANQGSEA. The CDR3 loop is CSVVSGRSTDTQYF. The CDR3 coding sequence is TGCAGCGTCGTATCAGGCCGGAGCACAGATACGCAGTATTTT.

The CDR3 is CASSFKGDDSPLHF. Written as DNA, the CDR3 is TGCGCCAGCAGCTTTAAAGGGGATGATTCACCCCTCCACTTT. The chain is built from TRBV5-1 and TRBJ1-6, with TRBD1 as a possible D gene (5 bases). Germline CDR1 and CDR2: SGHRS and YFSETQ. There are 14 residues in the CDR3. V was pared by 2 bases and J by 8 bases, with 11 bases between. Looking up the rest from reference TRBV5-1 and TRBJ1-6 gives the full variable domain: KAGVTQTPRYLIKTRGQQVTLSCSPISGHRSVSWYQQTPGQGLQFLFEYFSETQRNKGNFPGRFSGRQFSNSRSEMNVSTLELGDSALYLCASSFKGDDSPLHFGNGTRLTVT.

This clone was observed a few times. V usage is TRBV15 and J usage is TRBJ1-1; no clear D. V dropped 2 bases and J dropped 3 bases, with 10 bases sitting between them. Germline CDR1 reads LNHNV; CDR2 reads YYDKDF (reference sequence). The CDR3 contains 14 residues. The CDR3 DNA sequence: TGTGCCACCAGCAGAAGGCACCTTGACACTGAAGCTTTCTTT. Its translation: CATSRRHLDTEAFF.

The chain employs TRBV30 and TRBJ2-3; 8 bases match TRBD1. Germline loops: CDR1 GTSNPN, CDR2 SVGIG (reference sequence). The CDR3 runs to 16 residues. Trimming removed 0 bases from V and 4 bases from J; junction bases left unmatched: 9. The CDR3 region is CAWSVGVQTGADTQYF. Written as DNA, the CDR3 is TGTGCCTGGAGTGTGGGGGTCCAGACAGGGGCAGATACGCAGTATTTT.

The rearrangement joins TRBV30 to TRBJ1-4, with D hard to call. The CDR3 length is 12 residues. Germline values: CDR1 GTSNPN, CDR2 SVGIG (reference sequence). Trimming pared 3 bases from V and 0 bases from J, leaving 2 bases between. CDR3 nucleotides: TGTGCCTGGAGGGCAACTAATGAAAAACTGTTTTTT. Its translation is CAWRATNEKLFF. The full variable domain, rest sourced from reference TRBV30 and TRBJ1-4, is SQTIHQWPATLVQPVGSPLSLECTVEGTSNPNLYWYRQAAGRGLQLLFYSVGIGQISSEVPQNLSASRPQDRQFILSSKKLLLSDSGFYLCAWRATNEKLFFGSGTQLSVL.

The genes are TRBV30 and TRBJ1-6; D is undetermined. This CDR3 has 13 amino acids. Trimming shortened V by 5 bases and J by 8 bases, and 13 bases separated the two germline ends. Looked up from germline, CDR1 is GTSNPN and CDR2 is SVGIG (reference sequence). The CDR3 spells CAWGVSADSPLHF. The CDR3 DNA sequence: TGTGCCTGGGGGGTCAGCGCGGATTCACCCCTCCACTTT.

This clone has a handful of counts. The rearrangement links TRBV29-1 to TRBJ2-7, with 8 bases identical to TRBD2. The germline CDR1 and CDR2 sequences are SQVTM and ANQGSEA. The V gene end was trimmed by 6 bases and the J gene end by 0 bases; junction bases not matched to a gene: 4. The CDR3 spans 13 residues. The CDR3 loop is CSVASGSSYEQYF. The CDR3 DNA reads TGCAGCGTAGCAAGCGGGAGCTCCTACGAGCAGTACTTC.

The V and J genes are TRBV29-1 and TRBJ2-7; no definite D call. The closer fit of TRBJ2-5 to the DNA end suggests the J call may be wrong. Germline CDR1 SQVTM, CDR2 ANQGSEA. The length of the CDR3 is 12 residues. CDR3 protein: CSVGVTAETQYF. For the CDR3, the DNA is TGCAGCGTTGGCGTTACAGCGGAGACCCAGTACTTC.

This clone was observed a few times. The rearrangement joins TRBV14 to TRBJ2-1; D ambiguous. V lost 6 bases and J 6 bases, leaving 9 bases between the germline ends. Germline V lookup: CDR1 SGHDN, CDR2 FVKESK. The CDR3 extends over 12 amino acids. The CDR3 here is CASRGMGNEQFF. The CDR3 DNA is TGTGCCAGCAGGGGGATGGGCAATGAGCAGTTCTTC.

This clone was recorded a few times. CDR3 in DNA: TGCGCCAGCAGCTTGGCCATAGGACAGGGGTCAGATACGCAGTATTTT. Translated, it gives CASSLAIGQGSDTQYF. V usage is TRBV5-1 and J usage is TRBJ2-3, with 9 bases that match TRBD1. There are 16 residues in the CDR3. From germline, CDR1 is SGHRS and CDR2 YFSETQ. The trim removed 0 bases at V and 4 bases at J, leaving 6 bases unmatched.

The sample holds a few counts of this clone. This chain joins TRBV2 and TRBJ2-3; D unclear. The V end lost 4 bases, the J end lost 7 bases, and 15 bases lay between the germline ends. The germline V gene has CDR1 SNHLY and CDR2 FYNNEI. The CDR3 extends over 14 amino acids. CDR3 in DNA: TGTGCCAGCAGTGTAGGCGCCGCGGTGAATACGCAGTATTTT. It encodes CASSVGAAVNTQYF.

CDR3 bases: TGCGCCAGCAGCTCCGGGACTAGCGGAGAGACCCAGTACTTC. This sequence encodes CASSSGTSGETQYF. This chain uses TRBV5-1 with TRBJ2-5, with 11 nucleotides matching TRBD2. The germline V gene has CDR1 SGHRS and CDR2 YFSETQ. With 3 bases clipped from V and 4 bases from J, the junction kept 2 bases outside the gene matches. The CDR3 extends over 14 amino acids.